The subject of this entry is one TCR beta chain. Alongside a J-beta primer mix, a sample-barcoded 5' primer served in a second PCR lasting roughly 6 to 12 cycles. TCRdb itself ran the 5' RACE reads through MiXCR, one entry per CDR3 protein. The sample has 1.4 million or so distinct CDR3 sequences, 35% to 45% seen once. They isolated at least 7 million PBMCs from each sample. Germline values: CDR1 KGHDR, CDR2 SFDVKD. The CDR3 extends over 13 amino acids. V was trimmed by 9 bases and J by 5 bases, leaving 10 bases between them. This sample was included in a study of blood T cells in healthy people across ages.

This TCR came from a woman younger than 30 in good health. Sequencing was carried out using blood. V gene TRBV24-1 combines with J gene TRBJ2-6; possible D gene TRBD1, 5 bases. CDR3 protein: CATGAKRANVLTF. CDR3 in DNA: TGTGCCACCGGGGCGAAACGGGCCAACGTCCTGACTTTC.